Below are 28 T cell receptor beta chains sequenced from a single sample in a study of T cell responses to AZD1222 COVID-19 vaccine. Produced via immunoSEQ multiplex PCR; TCRdb's table is partial and in-frame only. The sample contains 150,000 or so clones, approximately 87% of which appear only once. Sequencing used peripheral blood, obtained on day 0 of MenACWY control vaccination. The receptor set was obtained from an adult in good health.

This sequence joins TRBV5-6 and TRBJ2-5; D unresolved. CDR1 is SGHDT and CDR2 is YYEEEE in the germline V gene. The CDR3 is 14 residues long. V gave up 6 bases and J gave up 0 bases, with 12 bases separating them. CDR3 loop: CASTERGYQETQYF. For the CDR3, the DNA is TGTGCCAGCACCGAGCGTGGGTACCAAGAGACCCAGTACTTC.

The genes are TRBV9 and TRBJ2-2; 12 positions match TRBD2. Germline assignment: CDR1 SGDLS and CDR2 YYNGEE. Trimming took 3 bases from V and 3 from J; bases not matched to a gene: 6. This CDR3 region has 17 residues. The CDR3 region has the DNA TGTGCCAGCAGCGCTCCTAGCGGGGGGGCCTACACCGGGGAGCTGTTTTTT. It is translated as CASSAPSGGAYTGELFF.

This clone appeared a few times. The chain recombines TRBV19 with TRBJ1-5, with D perhaps matching TRBD1 (6 bases). Per the germline V gene, CDR1 is LNHDA and CDR2 is SQIVND (reference sequence). The CDR3 has 15 amino acids. V lost 2 bases and J 2 bases, leaving 10 bases between the germline ends. The CDR3 reads CASSILAGGNQPQHF. The CDR3 nucleotides read TGTGCCAGTAGTATATTGGCAGGGGGCAATCAGCCCCAGCATTTT.

This chain joins TRBV2 and TRBJ2-7; no clear D. Germline CDR1 reads SNHLY; CDR2 reads FYNNEI. The V and J ends lost 2 bases and 9 bases respectively, with 11 bases between them. The length of the CDR3 is 12 residues. The CDR3 protein is CASSENGPGQYF. The CDR3 coding sequence is TGTGCCAGCAGTGAAAACGGACCCGGGCAGTACTTC.

The J gene is TRBJ1-2, the V gene TRBV19, with D hard to call. Trimming left V 5 bases short and J 4 bases short, with 20 bases between. The V gene's germline CDR1 is LNHDA and CDR2 SQIVND (reference sequence). This CDR3 has 16 amino acids. The CDR3 sequence: CASSRLRRQATYGYTF. CDR3 in DNA: TGTGCCAGTAGTCGCCTACGGAGGCAGGCGACCTATGGCTACACCTTC.

The V gene is TRBV24-1, the J gene TRBJ2-3, with 9 bases aligning to TRBD2. With 10 bases clipped from V and 4 bases from J, the junction kept 5 bases outside the gene matches. The CDR3 loop spans 13 amino acids. Germline V gene lookup returns CDR1 KGHDR and CDR2 SFDVKD. The chain's CDR3 is CATGTSFPDTQYF. The CDR3 DNA reads as TGTGCCACGGGGACTAGCTTCCCAGATACGCAGTATTTT.

The rearrangement uses TRBV7-9 and TRBJ2-6, with D hard to call. The CDR3 runs 15 residues. CDR1 and CDR2 (germline): SEHNR, FQNEAQ (reference sequence). Trimming shortened V by 4 bases and J by 2 bases, and 9 bases separated the two germline ends. The CDR3 DNA reads as TGTGCCAGCAGCTGGTCACAGCCTGGGGCCAACGTCCTGACTTTC. Residues: CASSWSQPGANVLTF.

The CDR3 region has the DNA TGTGCCAGCAGTAGGACAGGGGGCAACGAGCAGTACTTC. Its protein is CASSRTGGNEQYF. The chain combines TRBV28 with TRBJ2-7, with 11 positions matching TRBD1. The length of the CDR3 is 13 residues. Germline V gene sequence: CDR1 MDHEN, CDR2 SYDVKM. Trimming cost V 5 bases and J 5 bases; bases outside gene matches: 2.

The chain recombines TRBV12-3 or TRBV12-4 with TRBJ2-5; D unresolved. Deletions cut 1 base from V and 2 bases from J, with 2 bases between. There are 12 residues in the CDR3. CDR3 in amino acids: CASSLVQETQYF. In DNA form, the CDR3 reads TGTGCCAGCAGTTTAGTTCAAGAGACCCAGTACTTC.

V is TRBV19 and J is TRBJ2-5, with D perhaps being TRBD1 or TRBD2 (5 bases each). Germline V lookup: CDR1 LNHDA, CDR2 SQIVND (reference sequence). The ends were cut back, 3 bases at V and 3 bases at J, with 17 bases in the middle. This CDR3 comprises 16 residues. The CDR3 DNA reads as TGTGCCAGTAGTATTCTGGGACCCAGGGTTGAAGAGACCCAGTACTTC. Amino acid sequence: CASSILGPRVEETQYF.

V is TRBV5-4 and J is TRBJ1-2, with TRBD1 as a possible D gene (6 bases). Germline CDR1 SGHNT, CDR2 YYREEE (reference sequence). Trimming took 4 bases from V and 0 from J, leaving 10 bases between them. The CDR3 is made up of 14 amino acids. CDR3 sequence reads: CASSPAGANYGYTF. The CDR3 nucleotides read TGTGCCAGCAGCCCCGCAGGGGCTAACTATGGCTACACCTTC. The full variable domain, in which reference TRBV5-4 and TRBJ1-2 provide the parts outside the CDR3, is ETGVTQSPTHLIKTRGQQVTLRCSSQSGHNTVSWYQQALGQGPQFIFQYYREEENGRGNFPPRFSGLQFPNYSSELNVNALELDDSALYLCASSPAGANYGYTFGSGTRLTVV.

The chain has TRBV2 and TRBJ2-1; TRBD2 aligns across 8 bases. V shed 8 bases, J shed 5 bases, and the junction held 8 bases outside the gene matches. The length of the CDR3 is 14 residues. Germline lookup yields CDR1 SNHLY and CDR2 FYNNEI. This chain's CDR3 is CASVGTRTNNEQFF. The CDR3 bases are TGTGCCAGCGTCGGGACTAGAACAAACAATGAGCAGTTCTTC.

In regard to this clone: A junction boundary mismatches the germline segment, possibly from a read error. This rearrangement joins TRBV6-4 to TRBJ2-5; no firm D call. The germline gives CDR1 MRHNA, CDR2 SNTAGT. CDR3 length: 16 residues. This CDR3 reads CASSDSRPDNHETQYF. CDR3 sequence (DNA): TGTGCCAGCAGTGACTCGAGACCCGACAACCACGAGACCCAGTACTTC.

The V call is TRBV4-1, the J call TRBJ2-1; TRBD2 agrees at 8 bases. In germline, CDR1 is MGHRA, CDR2 YSYEKL. Unmatched junction bases numbered 13, after V lost 1 base and J lost 8 bases. The CDR3 extends over 17 amino acids. The CDR3 bases are TGCGCCAGCAGCCAAGGTCCCGGACTAGCTTCAGGGGATGAGCAGTTCTTC. Translated: CASSQGPGLASGDEQFF.

This chain joins TRBV5-1 and TRBJ2-5; 8 bases align to TRBD2. The CDR3 contains 14 residues. The J segment lost 0 bases and the V segment lost 2 bases, leaving 0 bases of the junction unmatched. From germline, CDR1 is SGHRS and CDR2 YFSETQ. CDR3 region: CASSFSGDQETQYF. The CDR3 bases are TGCGCCAGCAGCTTTAGCGGGGACCAAGAGACCCAGTACTTC.

The chain has TRBV6-5 and TRBJ1-2, with unresolved D. Per the germline V gene, CDR1 is MNHEY and CDR2 is SVGAGI. CDR3 size: 14 residues. Between the trimmed V and J ends, which lost 1 base and 3 bases, there was a span of 9 bases. The CDR3 DNA is TGTGCCAGCAGTTACTGGGGTGGTCACTATGGCTACACCTTC. It is translated as CASSYWGGHYGYTF.

The genes are TRBV12-3 or TRBV12-4 and TRBJ1-1; D gene unclear. This CDR3 comprises 13 residues. The ends were cut back, 4 bases at V and 4 bases at J, with 10 bases in the middle. The CDR3 here is CASSYGGSTEAFF. In DNA, the CDR3 is TGTGCCAGCAGTTACGGTGGTAGCACTGAAGCTTTCTTT.

This chain joins TRBV20-1 and TRBJ1-2; D is perhaps TRBD1 (5 bases). V was cut by 8 bases and J by 7 bases, with 14 bases left in between. The germline V gene has CDR1 DFQATT and CDR2 SNEGSKA (reference sequence). This CDR3 is 11 amino acids long. CDR3 sequence (DNA): TGCAGTTGGGGCAGGGTGCGTGGCTACACCTTC. Protein sequence: CSWGRVRGYTF.

This rearrangement joins TRBV28 to TRBJ2-5, with no clear D. Germline V gene data show CDR1 as MDHEN and CDR2 as SYDVKM. The CDR3 has 12 residues. The V end was cut by 5 bases, the J end by 5 bases, with 9 bases between. The CDR3 is CASSPVWETQYF. CDR3 in DNA: TGTGCCAGCAGTCCTGTATGGGAGACCCAGTACTTC.

The chain joins TRBV4-1 to TRBJ2-7; 7 nucleotides line up with TRBD1. CDR1 is MGHRA and CDR2 is YSYEKL in the germline V gene. The V gene end was trimmed by 2 bases and the J gene end by 0 bases; junction bases not matched to a gene: 7. CDR3 length equals 16 residues. CDR3 nucleotides: TGCGCCAGCAGCCAATGCCGGGACAGATCCTCCTACGAGCAGTACGTC. This gives the protein CASSQCRDRSSYEQYV.

The V and J genes are TRBV7-2 and TRBJ2-5; D tentatively reads TRBD1 or TRBD2 (6 bases each). The CDR3 extends over 15 amino acids. Germline V CDR1 and CDR2: SGHTA, FQGNSA. Trimming took 0 bases from V and 5 from J, leaving 13 bases between them. The CDR3 region is CASSLAPGAGETQYF. Here the CDR3 DNA reads TGTGCCAGCAGCTTAGCCCCGGGGGCAGGCGAGACCCAGTACTTC.

A few counts support this clone. V gene TRBV5-1 combines with J gene TRBJ2-1, with 7 bases identical to TRBD1. The CDR3 contains 15 residues. The V segment lost 1 base and the J segment 10 bases; nucleotides outside the gene matches: 11. Looked up from germline, CDR1 is SGHRS and CDR2 is YFSETQ. This chain's CDR3 is CASSLTAGGSNEQFF. In nucleotides, the CDR3 is TGCGCCAGCAGCTTGACAGCAGGGGGATCTAACGAGCAGTTCTTC.

The chain couples TRBV5-8 to TRBJ2-1, with no clear D. The CDR3 consists of 14 residues. Trimming pared 0 bases from V and 4 bases from J, leaving 8 bases between. Germline CDR1 and CDR2: SGHTS and YDEGEE. In nucleotides, the CDR3 is TGTGCCAGCAGCTTGGAACAAGTATACAATGAGCAGTTCTTC. Its protein is CASSLEQVYNEQFF.

This chain connects TRBV5-6 to TRBJ1-3, with a possible D match to TRBD1 (5 bases). The CDR3 is 15 amino acids. Germline V gene sequence: CDR1 SGHDT, CDR2 YYEEEE. V gave up 0 bases and J gave up 4 bases, with 11 bases separating them. The chain's CDR3 is CASSLGGAEGNTIYF. The CDR3 bases are TGTGCCAGCAGCTTGGGCGGGGCAGAAGGAAACACCATATATTTT.

The V and J genes are TRBV5-1 and TRBJ1-6; D may be TRBD1 (5 bases). Germline V gene data show CDR1 as SGHRS and CDR2 as YFSETQ. The CDR3 totals 15 residues. Trimming cost V 4 bases and J 8 bases, with 16 bases left between them. CDR3 amino acids: CASSTWGLRDSPLHF. The CDR3 nucleotides are TGCGCCAGCAGCACCTGGGGCTTGAGAGATTCACCCCTCCACTTT.

V and J are TRBV18 and TRBJ1-4; D is unclear. This CDR3 contains 15 residues. Germline V gene sequence: CDR1 KGHSH, CDR2 LQKENI. V lost 3 bases and J lost 8, with 16 bases in between. CDR3 coding DNA: TGTGCCAGCTCACCGGGGATCATCCCTAGCGAAAAACTGTTTTTT. It encodes CASSPGIIPSEKLFF.

The chain links TRBV6-5 to TRBJ1-2; 7 bases fit TRBD1. The V segment lost 6 bases and the J segment 4 bases; nucleotides outside the gene matches: 8. The CDR3 has 14 amino acids. Germline assignment: CDR1 MNHEY and CDR2 SVGAGI. CDR3 nucleotide sequence: TGTGCCAGCAGCGACAACGACAGGGCCTATGGCTACACCTTC. Its translation: CASSDNDRAYGYTF.

The rearrangement uses TRBV30 and TRBJ1-1; 7 nucleotides match TRBD1. Germline loops: CDR1 GTSNPN, CDR2 SVGIG (reference sequence). The CDR3 totals 13 residues. V gave up 4 bases and J gave up 2 bases; unmatched junction bases: 4. DNA for the CDR3: TGTGCCTGGACACCAGGGGGTAACACTGAAGCTTTCTTT. This translates into CAWTPGGNTEAFF.